The 26 T cell receptor beta chains listed next were all sequenced from one sample in a study of cytomegalovirus exposure and HLA in healthy donors (dated by TCRdb to about 2017). The library came from the immunoSEQ multiplex PCR assay. The multiplex PCR relied on a mix of 60 forward primers for TCR Vbeta segments and 13 reverse primers for TCR Jbeta segments. TCRdb's version of the immuneACCESS table is confined to in-frame rearrangements and falls short of the full clone set. An unresolved V gene accounts for under half of the shortfall where checked; the remainder is of unknown origin. The sample data list some 190,000 clones, and roughly four fifths of these were observed just once. The top ten clones comprise about 3.1% of the sample. Sequencing was done on a sample of PBMCs. The receptors shown here come from a young woman in good health and CMV-seropositive.

The V call is TRBV7-2, the J call TRBJ2-7; no firm D call. Germline V gene lookup returns CDR1 SGHTA and CDR2 FQGNSA. V gave up 0 bases and J gave up 3 bases, with 6 bases separating them. The CDR3 is 13 residues long. The CDR3 DNA reads TGTGCCAGCAGCTTAGCGCCGGGCTACGAGCAGTACTTC. Residues: CASSLAPGYEQYF. The entire variable domain, with the rest obtained from reference TRBV7-2 and TRBJ2-7, is as follows: GAGVSQSPSNKVTEKGKDVELRCDPISGHTALYWYRQSLGQGLEFLIYFQGNSAPDKSGLPSDRFSAERTGGSVSTLTIQRTQQEDSAVYLCASSLAPGYEQYFGPGTRLTVT.

This clone has only one observation. This chain uses TRBV2 with TRBJ2-2, with 10 bases identical to TRBD2. The length of the CDR3 is 15 residues. Germline values: CDR1 SNHLY, CDR2 FYNNEI. V was clipped by 5 bases and J by 1 base; unmatched bases: 1. The CDR3 sequence: CASSWTSGNTGELFF. DNA for the CDR3: TGTGCCAGCAGTTGGACTAGCGGGAACACCGGGGAGCTGTTTTTT.

The V and J genes are TRBV6-1 and TRBJ2-7, with TRBD2 matching 7 bases. The CDR3 runs to 14 residues. Germline loops: CDR1 MNHNS, CDR2 SASEGT. J was trimmed by 2 bases and V by 3 bases; bases with no gene match: 4. As DNA, the CDR3 is TGTGCCAGCAGTGACGGGAGGCCCCCCTACGAGCAGTACTTC. This gives the protein CASSDGRPPYEQYF.

This clone was detected only a few times. The chain carries TRBV9 and TRBJ2-3, with D unresolved. Per germline, CDR1 SGDLS and CDR2 YYNGEE. The CDR3 sequence is 13 residues long. Trimming shortened V by 1 base and J by 1 base, and 4 bases separated the two germline ends. CDR3 coding DNA: TGTGCCAGCAGCGTACCCGGCACAGATACGCAGTATTTT. Its translation is CASSVPGTDTQYF. Using reference TRBV9 and TRBJ2-3 for the parts outside the CDR3, the full variable domain is DSGVTQTPKHLITATGQRVTLRCSPRSGDLSVYWYQQSLDQGLQFLIQYYNGEERAKGNILERFSAQQFPDLHSELNLSSLELGDSALYFCASSVPGTDTQYFGPGTRLTVL.

V and J are TRBV6-1 and TRBJ2-7; D uncertain. The V gene lost 0 bases and the J gene lost 2 bases, with 5 bases spanning the gap. The CDR3 extends over 13 amino acids. Germline V gene sequence: CDR1 MNHNS, CDR2 SASEGT. The CDR3 bases are TGTGCCAGCAGTGAAGCGGCGGCCTACGAGCAGTACTTC. Residues: CASSEAAAYEQYF.

The genes are TRBV19 and TRBJ2-1; TRBD2 matches 7 bases. Germline CDR1 LNHDA, CDR2 SQIVND (reference sequence). With 0 bases clipped from V and 7 bases from J, the junction kept 9 bases outside the gene matches. This CDR3 is built from 16 residues. The CDR3 protein is CASSIDPGGRGNEQFF. The CDR3 DNA is TGTGCCAGTAGTATAGATCCTGGCGGGAGAGGAAATGAGCAGTTCTTC.

The chain employs TRBV7-6 and TRBJ2-5; weak D call: TRBD1 (5 bases). The CDR3 is 15 amino acids. From germline, CDR1 is SGHVS and CDR2 FNYEAQ. V was cut by 5 bases and J by 1 base, with 14 bases left in between. The chain's CDR3 is CASSLNRQTQETQYF. The CDR3, as DNA: TGTGCCAGCAGCCTCAACCGACAGACCCAAGAGACCCAGTACTTC.

This sequence joins TRBV6-5 and TRBJ2-1; 7 nucleotides align to TRBD2. With V trimmed by 5 bases and J by 6 bases, 10 bases remained unmatched. Per germline, CDR1 MNHEY and CDR2 SVGAGI. This CDR3 comprises 15 residues. The CDR3 region has the DNA TGTGCCAGCAGTGTCTCCTGGGGGAGGGCCAATGAGCAGTTCTTC. It translates to CASSVSWGRANEQFF.

V gene TRBV15 combines with J gene TRBJ2-2; 16 bases map to TRBD2. The CDR3 length is 17 residues. CDR1 is LNHNV and CDR2 is YYDKDF in the germline V gene (reference sequence). The V segment lost 5 bases and the J segment 6 bases; nucleotides outside the gene matches: 6. The CDR3 DNA sequence: TGTGCCACCAGCGGGACTAGCGGGAGGGCCGGCCCCGGGGAGCTGTTTTTT. Translation gives CATSGTSGRAGPGELFF.

The V call is TRBV18, the J call TRBJ2-1; 15 positions agree with TRBD2. The CDR3 length is 17 residues. V lost 3 bases to trimming and J lost 7 bases; unmatched junction nucleotides: 7. The germline CDR1 and CDR2 sequences are KGHSH and LQKENI. CDR3 nucleotide sequence: TGTGCCAGCTCACCCTTTTTCGGACTAGCGGGAGGGAATGAGCAGTTCTTC. Its protein product is CASSPFFGLAGGNEQFF.

The chain links TRBV6-5 to TRBJ2-7; TRBD1 matches at 7 bases. In germline, CDR1 is MNHEY, CDR2 SVGAGI. V gave up 6 bases and J gave up 3 bases; unmatched junction bases: 8. The CDR3 is made up of 14 amino acids. In DNA, the CDR3 is TGTGCCAGCAGCCACCGGGACAGCTACTACGAGCAGTACTTC. It yields the protein CASSHRDSYYEQYF.

This chain joins TRBV5-1 and TRBJ2-1; tentative D call: TRBD1 (5 bases). Looked up from germline, CDR1 is SGHRS and CDR2 is YFSETQ. This CDR3 has 14 residues. Trimming removed 4 bases at V and 6 bases at J, with 14 bases between. This CDR3 is CASSPGPLGNEQFF. CDR3 nucleotide sequence: TGCGCCAGCAGCCCAGGGCCGTTGGGCAATGAGCAGTTCTTC.

The chain carries TRBV28 and TRBJ2-7; TRBD2 matches at 8 bases. The CDR3 runs to 15 residues. The V gene's germline CDR1 is MDHEN and CDR2 SYDVKM. Trimming removed 7 bases from V and 1 base from J; junction bases left unmatched: 9. The CDR3 DNA is TGTGCCAGCACCCTGGGGACTAGTATTTCCTACGAGCAGTACTTC. Protein: CASTLGTSISYEQYF.

On this clone: At one of its ends the junction is not consistent with the germline gene, which may arise from a read error. V and J are TRBV7-9 and TRBJ2-2, with TRBD2 matching over 9 bases. The CDR3 consists of 16 residues. Germline assignment: CDR1 SEHNR and CDR2 FQNEAQ (reference sequence). The CDR3 sequence is CSSSPSGKGSTGELFF. The CDR3 DNA follows: TGTTCCAGCAGCCCTAGCGGGAAAGGTAGCACCGGGGAGCTGTTTTTT.

The chain couples TRBV19 to TRBJ1-2; 7 positions agree with TRBD1. With 5 bases clipped from V and 0 bases from J, the junction kept 6 bases outside the gene matches. This CDR3 has 15 residues. The V gene's germline CDR1 is LNHDA and CDR2 SQIVND (reference sequence). The CDR3 DNA reads TGTGCCAGTAGTTCACGGGACAGCCCTAACTATGGCTACACCTTC. It encodes CASSSRDSPNYGYTF.

This chain uses TRBV10-3 with TRBJ2-5, with D possibly TRBD1 on 6 matching bases. The germline V gene encodes CDR1 ENHRY and CDR2 SYGVKD. The CDR3 runs to 13 residues. The V gene lost 6 bases and the J gene lost 1 base, with 9 bases spanning the gap. The CDR3 DNA sequence: TGTGCCATCAGGCAGGGGCCCCAAGAGACCCAGTACTTC. Residues: CAIRQGPQETQYF.

The chain is built from TRBV7-2 and TRBJ2-5; TRBD2 is a possible D gene (5 bases). This CDR3 is 15 amino acids long. Trimming took 4 bases from V and 0 from J, leaving 12 bases between them. Per the germline V gene, CDR1 is SGHTA and CDR2 is FQGNSA. In nucleotides, the CDR3 is TGTGCCAGCAGCTCTACGGACTGGTACCAAGAGACCCAGTACTTC. Translated: CASSSTDWYQETQYF.

CDR3 residues: CASSIGAGLGETQYF. The DNA of the CDR3 is TGTGCCAGTAGTATAGGGGCAGGGTTAGGGGAGACCCAGTACTTC. V usage is TRBV19 and J usage is TRBJ2-5; D is possibly TRBD1 (5 bases). V was cut by 1 base and J by 5 bases, with 14 bases left in between. CDR1 and CDR2 (germline): LNHDA, SQIVND (reference sequence). The CDR3 spans 15 residues.

This chain joins TRBV4-1 and TRBJ1-5; D is undetermined. This CDR3 spans 15 amino acids. Germline-derived CDR1 and CDR2 are MGHRA and YSYEKL. The V end lost 1 base, the J end lost 0 bases, and 7 bases lay between the germline ends. The chain's CDR3 is CASSQGGYSNQPQHF. CDR3 sequence (DNA): TGCGCCAGCAGCCAAGGAGGTTATAGCAATCAGCCCCAGCATTTT.

This clone has a handful of counts. The rearrangement links TRBV11-2 to TRBJ2-7, with 10 bases that match TRBD2. From germline, CDR1 is SGHAT and CDR2 FQNNGV. The CDR3 contains 14 residues. V was clipped by 5 bases and J by 3 bases; unmatched bases: 4. CDR3 sequence (DNA): TGTGCCAGCAGCGCCCTAGCGGGAGTCTACGAGCAGTACTTC. Translating gives CASSALAGVYEQYF.

CDR3 in amino acids: CASAMFRGPYGYTF. CDR3 bases: TGTGCCAGCGCTATGTTCAGGGGGCCCTATGGCTACACCTTC. The genes are TRBV11-2 and TRBJ1-2, with 8 positions matching TRBD1. Germline trimming cut 8 bases from V and 4 bases from J; bases unmatched to any gene: 9. In germline, CDR1 is SGHAT, CDR2 FQNNGV. This CDR3 comprises 14 residues.

This clone appeared a few times. This chain uses TRBV6-5 with TRBJ1-3, with no clear D. This CDR3 contains 14 residues. Germline V gives CDR1 MNHEY, CDR2 SVGAGI. V lost 10 bases and J lost 1, with 14 bases in between. This CDR3 reads CATSPGQSGNTIYF. CDR3 nucleotide sequence: TGTGCCACTAGCCCTGGGCAGTCTGGAAACACCATATATTTT.

Worth noting for this clone: One junction end does not reproduce the germline sequence, and a read error may be involved. The chain combines TRBV7-9 with TRBJ1-2; 7 nucleotides match TRBD1. The CDR3 is 16 amino acids. CDR1 SEHNR and CDR2 FQNEAQ come from the germline V gene (reference sequence). The CDR3 DNA reads as TGTTCCAGCAGCTGGACAGGCCTAGGCCAAAACTATGGCTACACCTTC. Protein sequence: CSSSWTGLGQNYGYTF.

This clone was counted once. The chain uses TRBV5-4 and TRBJ2-7; D gene unclear. This CDR3 is built from 12 residues. CDR1 and CDR2 (germline): SGHNT, YYREEE (reference sequence). Trimming left V 4 bases short and J 4 bases short, with 9 bases between. In DNA form, the CDR3 reads TGTGCCAGCAGCCTCGGCGGTTACGAGCAGTACTTC. Translating gives CASSLGGYEQYF.

DNA of the CDR3: TGCGCCAGCGGGAGTTTGACTGAAGCTTTCTTT. It encodes CASGSLTEAFF. J is TRBJ1-1 and V is TRBV5-1; D call uncertain. Germline-derived CDR1 and CDR2 are SGHRS and YFSETQ. V lost 7 bases, J lost 5 bases, and 9 bases lay in between. This CDR3 spans 11 amino acids.

This clone was detected once. V is TRBV7-9 and J is TRBJ2-5, with TRBD1 matching over 8 bases. The trim removed 5 bases at V and 5 bases at J, leaving 4 bases unmatched. Germline values: CDR1 SEHNR, CDR2 FQNEAQ (reference sequence). This CDR3 comprises 13 residues. CDR3 region: CASSATGEETQYF. CDR3 in DNA: TGTGCCAGCAGCGCGACAGGGGAGGAGACCCAGTACTTC.